Given below is one T cell receptor beta chain in context. Its matching antigen is unknown. Sequencing used immunoSEQ multiplex PCR; TCRdb keeps in-frame clones, though not all of them. The data show 40,000 to 55,000 clones, with around 92% seen just once and 0.62% held by the top ten. The germline V gene encodes CDR1 SGDLS and CDR2 YYNGEE. V gave up 2 bases and J gave up 6 bases; unmatched junction bases: 10. CDR3 length: 15 residues. These data belong to a study of graft-versus-host responses after intestinal transplantation. Overall study context: Each transplant was multivisceral, liver-intestinal, or isolated intestinal. Tacrolimus and steroids were given for two to three years to all recipients after anti-thymocyte globulin induction.

Study-wide results and limits: The study found high graft-versus-host to host-versus-graft clonal ratios in allografts of patients with graft-donor T cell macrochimerism. Some GvH clones appeared in ileal mucosa or blood before recipient bone marrow.

The specimen was unstimulated CD4+ T cells sorted from spleen or lymph node cells, collected before transplant. This receptor was identified in a human donor who was the organ donor for an intestinal transplant. The genes are TRBV9 and TRBJ2-7, with 8 bases that match TRBD2. CDR3 in DNA: TGTGCCAGCAGCGTCCACAGCGGGAGCGGTAGCGAGCAGTACTTC. This gives the protein CASSVHSGSGSEQYF.